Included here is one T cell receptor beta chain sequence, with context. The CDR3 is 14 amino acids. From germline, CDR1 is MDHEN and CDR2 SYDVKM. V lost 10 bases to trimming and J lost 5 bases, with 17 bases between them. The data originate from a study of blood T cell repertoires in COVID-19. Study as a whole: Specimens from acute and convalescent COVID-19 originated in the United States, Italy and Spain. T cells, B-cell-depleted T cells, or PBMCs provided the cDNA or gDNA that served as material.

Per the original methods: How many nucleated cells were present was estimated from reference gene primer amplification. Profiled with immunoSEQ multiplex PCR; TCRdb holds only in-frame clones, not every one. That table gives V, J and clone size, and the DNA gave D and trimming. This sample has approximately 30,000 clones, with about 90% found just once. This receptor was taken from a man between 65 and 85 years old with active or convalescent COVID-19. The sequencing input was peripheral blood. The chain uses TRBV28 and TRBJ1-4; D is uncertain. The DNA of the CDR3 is TGTGCCACAGATTGGGGTTCGGGGAATGAAAAACTGTTTTTT. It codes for CATDWGSGNEKLFF.